Below, 17 T cell receptor beta chains from the same sample are listed, as sequenced in a study of metastatic and nonmetastatic thyroid tumors. MiXCR reprocessed the PCR reads for TCRdb. Here the sample spans about 17,000 clones, around a sixth being singletons. Not a single patient had been given any form of treatment at any point before undergoing thyroid surgery. Sequenced input: blood. These TCRs come from a male donor with papillary thyroid cancer or a benign thyroid nodule (not recorded which). Some clones in this sample may be carry-over from other donors' samples.

This clone was picked up many times. The chain links TRBV19 to TRBJ1-2; 7 bases agree with TRBD1. Germline V gives CDR1 LNHDA, CDR2 SQIVND (reference sequence). This CDR3 spans 12 amino acids. The junction had 4 bases not matched to a gene; V was cut back by 4 bases and J by 8 bases. The CDR3 spells CASSKTGYGYTF. The CDR3 DNA follows: TGTGCCAGTAGTAAGACAGGGTACGGCTACACCTTC. The complete variable domain, with remaining parts taken from reference TRBV19 and TRBJ1-2, reads DGGITQSPKYLFRKEGQNVTLSCEQNLNHDAMYWYRQDPGQGLRLIYYSQIVNDFQKGDIAEGYSVSREKKESFPLTVTSAQKNPTAFYLCASSKTGYGYTFGSGTRLTVV.

This clone was found many times. V gene TRBV9 combines with J gene TRBJ2-1; 13 bases are shared with TRBD2. The V segment lost 2 bases and the J segment 6 bases; nucleotides outside the gene matches: 8. CDR3 length: 17 residues. Germline loops: CDR1 SGDLS, CDR2 YYNGEE. The CDR3 DNA sequence: TGTGCCAGCAGCGTCTCAACTAGCGGGAGGGCCGGCAATGAGCAGTTCTTC. Amino acids: CASSVSTSGRAGNEQFF.

This clone was seen many times. The chain has TRBV2 and TRBJ2-2; D unclear. CDR1 is SNHLY, CDR2 FYNNEI, per germline. This CDR3 spans 14 amino acids. V lost 5 bases and J lost 0, with 7 bases in between. CDR3 amino acids: CASSTTANTGELFF. As DNA, the CDR3 is TGTGCCAGCAGTACGACGGCGAACACCGGGGAGCTGTTTTTT. The full variable domain, rest sourced from reference TRBV2 and TRBJ2-2, is EPEVTQTPSHQVTQMGQEVILRCVPISNHLYFYWYRQILGQKVEFLVSFYNNEISEKSEIFDDQFSVERPDGSNFTLKIRSTKLEDSAMYFCASSTTANTGELFFGEGSRLTVL.

As concerns this clone: Sequence at one end of the junction differs from germline and may be a read error. The chain combines TRBV11-3 with TRBJ2-7; D is unresolved. The CDR3 extends over 11 amino acids. CDR1 is SGHNT, CDR2 YENEEA, per germline. The CDR3 DNA follows: TGTGTCAGCAGCTTGAGCTACGAGCAGTACTTC. Translating it yields CVSSLSYEQYF.

Many counts were recorded for this clone. The chain is built from TRBV6-1 and TRBJ2-1, with 7 positions matching TRBD1. The trim removed 2 bases at V and 0 bases at J, leaving 10 bases unmatched. The CDR3 covers 18 residues. Germline V CDR1 and CDR2: MNHNS, SASEGT. The CDR3, as DNA: TGTGCCAGCAGTGAAACCCCCGGCAGGGGGATCTCCTACAATGAGCAGTTCTTC. Translation: CASSETPGRGISYNEQFF.

This clone was recorded at least ten times. The chain uses TRBV2 and TRBJ1-4; D is unclear. The V gene lost 2 bases and the J gene lost 4 bases, with 8 bases spanning the gap. Germline V gives CDR1 SNHLY, CDR2 FYNNEI. The CDR3 runs 14 residues. This chain's CDR3 is CASSEMGSNEKLFF. CDR3 DNA: TGTGCCAGCAGTGAAATGGGAAGTAATGAAAAACTGTTTTTT.

In its sample, this clone is medium-sized. V usage is TRBV6-1 and J usage is TRBJ2-5; D remains unclear. Germline assignment: CDR1 MNHNS and CDR2 SASEGT. The ends were cut back, 8 bases at V and 5 bases at J, with 9 bases in the middle. This CDR3 is built from 11 residues. The DNA of the CDR3 is TGTGCCAGCGTAGGTCGGGAGACCCAGTACTTC. Encoded protein: CASVGRETQYF.

This clone was observed at least ten times. The sample holds other DNA sequences that translate to the same CDR3. The rearrangement uses TRBV27 and TRBJ2-1; no clear D. This CDR3 contains 14 residues. Looked up from germline, CDR1 is MNHEY and CDR2 is SMNVEV (reference sequence). Between the trimmed V and J ends, which lost 3 bases and 4 bases, there was a span of 10 bases. In DNA form, the CDR3 reads TGTGCCAGCAGTTTCTTAGGGAAGTACAATGAGCAGTTCTTC. This encodes CASSFLGKYNEQFF.

This clone was counted ten times or more. Other DNA sequences in the same sample also yield this CDR3. The chain has TRBV12-3 or TRBV12-4 and TRBJ1-6; no reliable D call. Deletions cut 6 bases from V and 4 bases from J, with 13 bases between. This CDR3 contains 15 residues. DNA for the CDR3: TGTGCCAGCAGCCCCCCGGGTCCTTATAATTCACCCCTCCACTTT. Its protein product is CASSPPGPYNSPLHF.

This clone has at least ten counts. The chain uses TRBV19 and TRBJ2-3; 9 bases map to TRBD2. Germline CDR1 is LNHDA and CDR2 is SQIVND (reference sequence). The CDR3 runs 17 residues. The V gene end was trimmed by 4 bases and the J gene end by 4 bases; junction bases not matched to a gene: 12. The CDR3 DNA reads as TGTGCCAGTAGTACGGGGTATGCGCGGGAGGGTTCAGATACGCAGTATTTT. It translates to CASSTGYAREGSDTQYF.

This clone was counted many times. The chain employs TRBV25-1 and TRBJ2-4; 8 bases line up with TRBD2. Germline V CDR1 and CDR2: MGHDK, SYGVNS. The CDR3 has 14 residues. V shed 0 bases, J shed 8 bases, and the junction held 3 bases outside the gene matches. As DNA, the CDR3 is TGTGCCAGCAGTGAATATCCGCGGGAGGACATTCAGTACTTC. Encoded protein: CASSEYPREDIQYF.

This clone was counted many times. The chain couples TRBV19 to TRBJ2-5, with 11 positions matching TRBD2. V dropped 3 bases and J dropped 5; count of bases not matched to a gene: 5. CDR1 LNHDA and CDR2 SQIVND come from the germline V gene (reference sequence). This CDR3 region has 15 residues. The CDR3 coding sequence is TGTGCCAGTAGTATCCGACTAGCGGGACGGGAGACCCAGTACTTC. It codes for CASSIRLAGRETQYF.

In its sample, this clone was seen many times. The rearrangement uses TRBV6-5 and TRBJ1-2; 8 nucleotides agree with TRBD1. The CDR3 is made up of 16 amino acids. Germline CDR1 is MNHEY and CDR2 is SVGAGI. V lost 2 bases, J lost 5 bases, and 10 bases stayed unmatched. The CDR3 sequence is CASSYIRTGGGYGYTF. CDR3 in DNA: TGTGCCAGCAGTTACATCAGAACAGGGGGAGGATATGGCTACACCTTC.

Points on this clone: The CDR3 end shows no conserved phenylalanine or tryptophan, and so a read error is likely. The genes are TRBV5-1 and TRBJ2-2; the D gene is possibly TRBD2 (6 bases). The CDR3 sequence is 15 residues long. Germline-derived CDR1 and CDR2 are SGHRS and YFSETQ. The V gene lost 4 bases and the J gene lost 4 bases, with 14 bases spanning the gap. In DNA form, the CDR3 reads TGCGCCAGCAGCCCAGGTGGGGGGAGCACCGGGGAGCTGTTTTAT. Residues: CASSPGGGSTGELFY.

The J gene is TRBJ2-7, the V gene TRBV7-2, with D uncertain. Trimming cost V 0 bases and J 1 base, with 4 bases left between them. The CDR3 contains 13 residues. Germline-derived CDR1 and CDR2 are SGHTA and FQGNSA. The CDR3: CASSLAWSYEQYF. CDR3 nucleotides: TGTGCCAGCAGCTTAGCCTGGTCCTACGAGCAGTACTTC. Full variable domain (missing parts from reference TRBV7-2 and TRBJ2-7): GAGVSQSPSNKVTEKGKDVELRCDPISGHTALYWYRQSLGQGLEFLIYFQGNSAPDKSGLPSDRFSAERTGGSVSTLTIQRTQQEDSAVYLCASSLAWSYEQYFGPGTRLTVT.

CDR3 sequence: CSARDPPLDTQYF. The CDR3 nucleotides read TGCAGTGCTAGAGATCCCCCCCTTGATACGCAGTATTTT. The chain couples TRBV20-1 to TRBJ2-3; D is uncertain. From germline, CDR1 is DFQATT and CDR2 SNEGSKA (reference sequence). The CDR3 contains 13 residues. V lost 0 bases to trimming and J lost 6 bases, with 10 bases between them.

This clone was seen many times. The J gene is TRBJ2-7, the V gene TRBV6-5; weak D call: TRBD2 (5 bases). Per the germline V gene, CDR1 is MNHEY and CDR2 is SVGAGI. CDR3 length equals 13 residues. Trimming cost V 0 bases and J 5 bases, with 8 bases left between them. Here the CDR3 reads CASSYSIGNEQYF. The CDR3 bases are TGTGCCAGCAGTTACTCGATCGGGAACGAGCAGTACTTC.